The present T cell receptor beta chain was sequenced within a study of blood T cell repertoires in COVID-19. Overall study: Both acute and convalescent COVID-19 samples were obtained from the United States, Italy and Spain. Sources were T cells, B-cell-depleted T cells, or PBMCs; the material itself was cDNA or gDNA.

Authors' methods: Nucleated cell number was recorded as an estimate derived from reference gene primer amplification. Here immunoSEQ multiplex PCR was the method, and the copy in TCRdb shows in-frame clones only, minus some. The DNA gave D and trimming, while V, J and clone size come from that table. The table lists roughly 8,200 clones, less than 90% of them singletons. This CDR3 has 15 amino acids. Trimming cost V 2 bases and J 7 bases, with 18 bases left between them. Germline V gene sequence: CDR1 GTSNPN, CDR2 SVGIG (reference sequence). J is TRBJ1-5 and V is TRBV30; D gene uncertain. The sequenced sample consisted of peripheral blood. The clonotype was recovered from a human donor with active COVID-19. The donor label of this sample is uncertain. The CDR3 region has the DNA TGTGCCTGGAGTTACGGGTCCTCTGAGGCCCAGCCCCAGCATTTT. It encodes CAWSYGSSEAQPQHF.